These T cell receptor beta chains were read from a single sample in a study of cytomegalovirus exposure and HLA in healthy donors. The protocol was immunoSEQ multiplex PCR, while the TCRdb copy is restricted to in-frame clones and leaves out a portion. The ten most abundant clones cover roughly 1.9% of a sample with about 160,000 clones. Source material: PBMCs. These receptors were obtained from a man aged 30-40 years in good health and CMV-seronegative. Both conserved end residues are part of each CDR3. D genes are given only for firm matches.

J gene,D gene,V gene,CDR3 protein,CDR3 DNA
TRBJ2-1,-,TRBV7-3,CASSSIKANEQFF,TGTGCCAGCAGCTCAATAAAAGCCAATGAGCAGTTCTTC
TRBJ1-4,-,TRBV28,CASRRGWGATNEKLFF,TGTGCCAGCAGGCGGGGATGGGGGGCAACTAATGAAAAACTGTTTTTT
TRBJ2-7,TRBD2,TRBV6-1,CASTRLAGAYEQYF,TGTGCCAGCACCCGGCTAGCGGGAGCGTACGAGCAGTACTTC
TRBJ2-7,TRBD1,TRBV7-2,CASTRPGQGYEQYF,TGTGCCAGCACCCGCCCGGGACAGGGCTACGAGCAGTACTTC
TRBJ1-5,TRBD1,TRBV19,CASSTTGGGQPQHF,TGTGCCAGTAGTACGACAGGGGGCGGTCAGCCCCAGCATTTT
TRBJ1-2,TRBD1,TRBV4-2,CASSQILGQGSGYTF,TGTGCCAGCAGCCAGATACTGGGACAGGGCTCTGGCTACACCTTC
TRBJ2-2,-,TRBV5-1,CASSRSGEVVGELFF,TGCGCCAGCAGCCGATCGGGGGAGGTGGTCGGGGAGCTGTTTTTT
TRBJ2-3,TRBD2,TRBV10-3,CAISEFGGGPDTQYF,TGTGCCATCAGTGAGTTCGGGGGAGGGCCGGATACGCAGTATTTT
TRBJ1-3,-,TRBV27,CASSANLVGNTIYF,TGTGCCAGCAGTGCTAATTTGGTTGGAAACACCATATATTTT
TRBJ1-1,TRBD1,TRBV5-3,CARSPGIPIDRVNSEAFF,TGTGCCAGAAGCCCCGGGATCCCTATTGACAGGGTTAACTCTGAAGCTTTCTTT
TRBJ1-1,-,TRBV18,CASSYGGTEAFF,TGTGCCAGCTCATACGGGGGCACTGAAGCTTTCTTT
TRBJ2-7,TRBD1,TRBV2,CASSGGQGGVEQYF,TGTGCCAGCAGCGGAGGACAGGGGGGGGTCGAGCAGTACTTC
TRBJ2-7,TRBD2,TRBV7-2,CASSFSGNSYEQYF,TGTGCCAGCAGCTTTAGCGGGAACTCCTACGAGCAGTACTTC
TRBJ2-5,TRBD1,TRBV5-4,CASSPGTGPQETQYF,TGTGCCAGCAGCCCCGGGACAGGCCCCCAAGAGACCCAGTACTTC
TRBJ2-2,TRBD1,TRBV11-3,CASSVGTGYTGELFF,TGTGCCAGCAGCGTCGGGACAGGGTACACCGGGGAGCTGTTTTTT
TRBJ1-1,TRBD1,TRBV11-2,CASSLASGGSFGTEAFF,TGTGCCAGCAGCTTAGCCTCAGGGGGCAGCTTTGGCACTGAAGCTTTCTTT
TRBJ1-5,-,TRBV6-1,CASTLLVENQPQHF,TGTGCCAGCACCCTTCTAGTGGAGAATCAGCCCCAGCATTTT
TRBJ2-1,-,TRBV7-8,CASSIVQGSYNEQFF,TGTGCCAGCAGCATAGTTCAGGGCTCCTACAATGAGCAGTTCTTC
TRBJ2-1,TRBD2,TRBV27,CASRPSGRANEQFF,TGTGCCAGCAGACCTAGCGGGAGGGCCAATGAGCAGTTCTTC
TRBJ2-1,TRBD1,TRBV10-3,CAITSALGQGNEQFF,TGTGCCATCACTTCGGCCCTCGGACAGGGCAATGAGCAGTTCTTC
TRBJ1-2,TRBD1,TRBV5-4,CASSNRGERDYGYTF,TGTGCCAGCAGTAACAGGGGCGAAAGGGACTATGGCTACACCTTC
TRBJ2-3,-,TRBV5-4,CASSLAGGTDTQYF,TGTGCCAGCAGCTTGGCCGGGGGCACAGATACGCAGTATTTT
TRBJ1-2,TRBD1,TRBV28,CASTRTGRGYTF,TGTGCCAGCACGCGGACAGGCAGGGGCTACACCTTC
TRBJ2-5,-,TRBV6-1,CASSGVQETQYF,TGTGCCAGCAGTGGAGTACAAGAGACCCAGTACTTC
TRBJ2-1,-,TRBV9,CASRGLSSYNEQFF,TGTGCCAGCAGGGGACTGAGCTCCTACAATGAGCAGTTCTTC
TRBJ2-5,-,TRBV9,CASSRDGVAARETQYF,TGTGCCAGCAGCAGAGACGGGGTGGCGGCGCGGGAGACCCAGTACTTC
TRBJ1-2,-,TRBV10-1,CASSAAANYGYTF,TGCGCCAGCAGTGCGGCGGCTAACTATGGCTACACCTTC
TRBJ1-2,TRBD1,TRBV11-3,CASSFDREGYTF,TGTGCCAGCAGCTTCGACAGGGAAGGCTACACCTTC
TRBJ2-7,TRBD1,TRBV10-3,CAISPGQGHSYEQYF,TGTGCCATCAGCCCGGGACAGGGGCATTCCTACGAGCAGTACTTC
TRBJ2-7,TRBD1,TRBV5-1,CASGGTGDYDEQYF,TGCGCCAGCGGGGGGACAGGGGATTACGACGAGCAGTACTTC
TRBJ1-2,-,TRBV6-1,CASSEWPYGYTF,TGTGCCAGCAGTGAATGGCCTTATGGCTACACCTTC
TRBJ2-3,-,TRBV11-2,CASSLGAGRWGSTDTQYF,TGTGCCAGCAGCCTCGGTGCAGGGAGGTGGGGGAGCACAGATACGCAGTATTTT
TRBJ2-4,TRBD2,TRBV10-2,CASQVTSGSQVAKNIQYF,TGCGCCAGCCAAGTTACTAGCGGGAGTCAGGTGGCCAAAAACATTCAGTACTTC
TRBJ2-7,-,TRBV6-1,CASTPTLWREQYF,TGTGCCAGCACCCCGACTCTCTGGCGCGAGCAGTACTTC
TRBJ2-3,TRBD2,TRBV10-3,CAISDRAGGADTQYF,TGTGCCATCAGTGATCGTGCGGGAGGCGCAGATACGCAGTATTTT
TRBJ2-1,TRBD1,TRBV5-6,CASRRRDRGLYEQFF,TGTGCCAGCAGACGTCGGGACAGGGGGCTGTATGAGCAGTTCTTC
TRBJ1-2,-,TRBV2,CASTPGVGNYGYTF,TGTGCCAGCACCCCAGGGGTCGGTAACTATGGCTACACCTTC
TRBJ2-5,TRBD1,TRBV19,CASSTSGQFAETQYF,TGTGCCAGTAGTACCTCGGGACAGTTCGCAGAGACCCAGTACTTC
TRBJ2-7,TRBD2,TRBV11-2,CASSLALAGLYEQYF,TGTGCCAGCAGCTTAGCCCTAGCGGGACTCTACGAGCAGTACTTC
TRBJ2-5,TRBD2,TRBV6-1,CASSGREAPEFWTQYF,TGTGCCAGCAGTGGGCGGGAGGCCCCCGAATTTTGGACCCAGTACTTC
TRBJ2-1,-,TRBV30,CAWEIGSYNEQFF,TGTGCCTGGGAAATCGGGTCATACAATGAGCAGTTCTTC
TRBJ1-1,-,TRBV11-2,CASSLRRLGTEAFF,TGTGCCAGCAGCTTAAGGCGGCTAGGCACTGAAGCTTTCTTT
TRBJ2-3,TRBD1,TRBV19,CASSPWDSLDTQYF,TGTGCCAGTAGTCCGTGGGACAGCCTAGATACGCAGTATTTT
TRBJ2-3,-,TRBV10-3,CATSGWITSTDTQYF,TGTGCCACCTCGGGGTGGATCACTAGCACAGATACGCAGTATTTT
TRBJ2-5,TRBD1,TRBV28,CASRIQGRETQYF,TGTGCCAGCAGGATACAGGGGAGAGAGACCCAGTACTTC
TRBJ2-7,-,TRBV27,CASSLFYYEQYF,TGTGCCAGCAGTTTATTCTACTACGAGCAGTACTTC